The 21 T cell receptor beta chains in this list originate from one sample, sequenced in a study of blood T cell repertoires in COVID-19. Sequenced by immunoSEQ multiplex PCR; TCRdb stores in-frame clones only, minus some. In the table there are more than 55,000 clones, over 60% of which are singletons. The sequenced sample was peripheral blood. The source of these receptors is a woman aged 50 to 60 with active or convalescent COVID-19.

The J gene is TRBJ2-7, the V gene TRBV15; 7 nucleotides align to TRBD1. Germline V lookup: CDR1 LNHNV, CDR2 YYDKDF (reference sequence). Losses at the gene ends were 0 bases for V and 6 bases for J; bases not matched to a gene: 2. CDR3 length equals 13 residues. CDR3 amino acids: CATSRDQGVEQYF. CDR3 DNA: TGTGCCACCAGCAGAGATCAGGGGGTCGAGCAGTACTTC.

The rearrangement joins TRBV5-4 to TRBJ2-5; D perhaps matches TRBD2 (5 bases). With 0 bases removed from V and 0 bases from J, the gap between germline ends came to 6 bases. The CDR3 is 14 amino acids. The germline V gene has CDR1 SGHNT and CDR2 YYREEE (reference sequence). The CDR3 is CASSLAGYQETQYF. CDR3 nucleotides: TGTGCCAGCAGCTTGGCGGGGTACCAAGAGACCCAGTACTTC.

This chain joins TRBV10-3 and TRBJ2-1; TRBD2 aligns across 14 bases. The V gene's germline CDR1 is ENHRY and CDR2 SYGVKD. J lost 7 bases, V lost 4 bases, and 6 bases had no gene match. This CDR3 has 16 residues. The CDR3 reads CAISVGLAGGRNEQFF. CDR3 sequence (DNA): TGTGCCATCAGTGTAGGACTAGCGGGAGGCAGGAATGAGCAGTTCTTC.

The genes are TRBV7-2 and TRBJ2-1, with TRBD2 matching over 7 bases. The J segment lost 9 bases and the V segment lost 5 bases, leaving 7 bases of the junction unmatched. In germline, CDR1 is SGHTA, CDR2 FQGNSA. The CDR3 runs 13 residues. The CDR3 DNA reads TGTGCCAGCAGCCCCCATCCGGGAGGTGAGCAGTTCTTC. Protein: CASSPHPGGEQFF.

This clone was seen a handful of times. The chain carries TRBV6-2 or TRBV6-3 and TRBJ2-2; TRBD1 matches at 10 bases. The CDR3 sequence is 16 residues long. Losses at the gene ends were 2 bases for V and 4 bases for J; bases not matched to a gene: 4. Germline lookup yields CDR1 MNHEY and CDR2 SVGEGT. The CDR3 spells CASSYRDRGGTGELFF. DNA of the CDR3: TGTGCCAGCAGTTACCGGGACAGGGGAGGCACCGGGGAGCTGTTTTTT.

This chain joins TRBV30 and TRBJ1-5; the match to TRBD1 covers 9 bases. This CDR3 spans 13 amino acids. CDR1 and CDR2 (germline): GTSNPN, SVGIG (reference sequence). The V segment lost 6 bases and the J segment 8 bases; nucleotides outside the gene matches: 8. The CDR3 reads CACGQGPGEPQHF. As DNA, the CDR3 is TGTGCCTGTGGACAGGGGCCCGGGGAGCCCCAGCATTTT.

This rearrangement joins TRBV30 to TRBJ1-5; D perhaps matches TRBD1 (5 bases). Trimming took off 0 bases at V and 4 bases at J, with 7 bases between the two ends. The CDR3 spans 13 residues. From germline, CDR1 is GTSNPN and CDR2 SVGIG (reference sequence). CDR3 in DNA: TGTGCCTGGAGTGTAAAGGGGAATCAGCCCCAGCATTTT. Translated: CAWSVKGNQPQHF.

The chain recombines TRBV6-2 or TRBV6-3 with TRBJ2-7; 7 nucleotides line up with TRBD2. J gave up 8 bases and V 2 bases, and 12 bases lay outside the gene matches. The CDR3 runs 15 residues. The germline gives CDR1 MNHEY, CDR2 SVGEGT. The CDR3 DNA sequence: TGTGCCAGCAGTTACCCCCCCGGGAGGAATATAAAGCAGTACTTC. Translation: CASSYPPGRNIKQYF.

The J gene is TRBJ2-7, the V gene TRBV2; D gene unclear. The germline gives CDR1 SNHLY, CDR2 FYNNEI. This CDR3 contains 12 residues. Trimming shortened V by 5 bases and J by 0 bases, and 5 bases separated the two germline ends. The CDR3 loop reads CASSPISYEQYF. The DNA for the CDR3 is TGTGCCAGCAGTCCTATCTCCTACGAGCAGTACTTC.

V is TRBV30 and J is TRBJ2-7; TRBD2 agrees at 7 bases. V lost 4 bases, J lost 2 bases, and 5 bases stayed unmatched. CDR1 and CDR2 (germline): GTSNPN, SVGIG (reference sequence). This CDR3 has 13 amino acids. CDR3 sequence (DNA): TGTGCCTGGACCCCCGGGAGGACCTACGAGCAGTACTTC. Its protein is CAWTPGRTYEQYF. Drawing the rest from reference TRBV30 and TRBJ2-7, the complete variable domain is SQTIHQWPATLVQPVGSPLSLECTVEGTSNPNLYWYRQAAGRGLQLLFYSVGIGQISSEVPQNLSASRPQDRQFILSSKKLLLSDSGFYLCAWTPGRTYEQYFGPGTRLTVT.

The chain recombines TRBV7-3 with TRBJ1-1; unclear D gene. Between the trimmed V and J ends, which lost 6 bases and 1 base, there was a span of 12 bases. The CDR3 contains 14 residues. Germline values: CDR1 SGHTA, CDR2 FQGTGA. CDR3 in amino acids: CASSHDPGNTEAFF. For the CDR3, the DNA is TGTGCCAGCAGTCACGACCCAGGGAACACTGAAGCTTTCTTT.

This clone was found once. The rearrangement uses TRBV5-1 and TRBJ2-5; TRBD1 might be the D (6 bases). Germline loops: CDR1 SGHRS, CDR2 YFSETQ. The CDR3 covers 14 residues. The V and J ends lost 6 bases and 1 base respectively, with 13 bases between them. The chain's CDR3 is CASTIQGPQETQYF. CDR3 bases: TGCGCCAGCACCATCCAGGGGCCCCAAGAGACCCAGTACTTC.

The CDR3 is CSASGPGGKNEQFF. The DNA for the CDR3 is TGCAGTGCTAGTGGCCCGGGGGGAAAAAATGAGCAGTTCTTC. The J gene is TRBJ2-1, the V gene TRBV20-1; 7 positions agree with TRBD2. Germline V lookup: CDR1 DFQATT, CDR2 SNEGSKA (reference sequence). Trimming removed 3 bases from V and 7 bases from J; junction bases left unmatched: 9. The CDR3 has 14 residues.

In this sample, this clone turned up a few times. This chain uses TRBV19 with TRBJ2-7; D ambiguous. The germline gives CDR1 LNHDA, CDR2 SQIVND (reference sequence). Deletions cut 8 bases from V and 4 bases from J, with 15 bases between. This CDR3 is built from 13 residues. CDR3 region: CASADQLSYEQYF. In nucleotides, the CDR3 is TGTGCCAGTGCGGATCAACTCTCTTACGAGCAGTACTTC. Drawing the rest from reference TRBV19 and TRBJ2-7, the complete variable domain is DGGITQSPKYLFRKEGQNVTLSCEQNLNHDAMYWYRQDPGQGLRLIYYSQIVNDFQKGDIAEGYSVSREKKESFPLTVTSAQKNPTAFYLCASADQLSYEQYFGPGTRLTVT.

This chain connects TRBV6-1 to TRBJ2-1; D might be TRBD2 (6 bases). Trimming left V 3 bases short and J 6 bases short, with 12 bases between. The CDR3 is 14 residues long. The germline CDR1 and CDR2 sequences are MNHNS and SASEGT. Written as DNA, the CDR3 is TGTGCCAGCAGTGAGGGAGGTTTCGTCAATGAGCAGTTCTTC. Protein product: CASSEGGFVNEQFF.

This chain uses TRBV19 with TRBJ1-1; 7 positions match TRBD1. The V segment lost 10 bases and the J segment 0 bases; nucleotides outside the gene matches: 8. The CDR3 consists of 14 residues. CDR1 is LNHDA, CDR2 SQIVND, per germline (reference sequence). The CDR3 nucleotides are TGTGCCACCAACAGGGGCGGAATGAACACTGAAGCTTTCTTT. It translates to CATNRGGMNTEAFF.

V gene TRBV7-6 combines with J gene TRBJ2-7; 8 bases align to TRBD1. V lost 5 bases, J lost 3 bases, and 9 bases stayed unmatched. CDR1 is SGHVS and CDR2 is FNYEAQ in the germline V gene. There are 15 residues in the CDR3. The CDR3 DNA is TGTGCCAGCAGCCAGGGGGCCGTACCTTACTACGAGCAGTACTTC. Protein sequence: CASSQGAVPYYEQYF.

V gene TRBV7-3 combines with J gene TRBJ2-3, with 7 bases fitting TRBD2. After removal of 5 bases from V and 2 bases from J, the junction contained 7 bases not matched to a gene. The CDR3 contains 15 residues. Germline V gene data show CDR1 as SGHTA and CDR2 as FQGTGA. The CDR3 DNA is TGTGCCAGCAGCCAGCGGGGAGGGGACACAGATACGCAGTATTTT. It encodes CASSQRGGDTDTQYF.

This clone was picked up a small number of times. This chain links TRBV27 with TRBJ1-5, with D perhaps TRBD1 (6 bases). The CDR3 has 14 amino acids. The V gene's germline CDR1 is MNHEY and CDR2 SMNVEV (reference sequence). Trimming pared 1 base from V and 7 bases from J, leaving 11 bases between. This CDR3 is CASSLWGLGQPQHF. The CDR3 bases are TGTGCCAGCAGTTTATGGGGGCTCGGGCAGCCCCAGCATTTT.

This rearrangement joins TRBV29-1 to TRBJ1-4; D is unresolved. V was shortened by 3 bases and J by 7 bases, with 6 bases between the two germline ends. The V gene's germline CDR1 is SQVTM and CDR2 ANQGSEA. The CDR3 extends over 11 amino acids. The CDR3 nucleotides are TGCAGCGTTGACTCAGGTGAAAAACTGTTTTTT. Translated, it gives CSVDSGEKLFF. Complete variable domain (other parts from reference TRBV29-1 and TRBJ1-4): SAVISQKPSRDICQRGTSLTIQCQVDSQVTMMFWYRQQPGQSLTLIATANQGSEATYESGFVIDKFPISRPNLTFSTLTVSNMSPEDSSIYLCSVDSGEKLFFGSGTQLSVL.

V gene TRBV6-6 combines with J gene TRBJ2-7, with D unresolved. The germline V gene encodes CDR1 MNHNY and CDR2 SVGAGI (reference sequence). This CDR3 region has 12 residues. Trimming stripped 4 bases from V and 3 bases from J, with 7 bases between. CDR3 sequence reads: CASSLQIYEQYF. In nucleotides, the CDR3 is TGTGCCAGCAGTTTACAAATCTACGAGCAGTACTTC.